The next 16 T cell receptor beta chains were all read from a single sample in a study of yellow fever vaccine responses in identical twins. TCRdb independently ran MiXCR on the RT-PCR reads; one entry per CDR3 protein. The table includes some 5,000 distinct CDR3 sequences, nearly 90% detected once. Sequenced here: T cells from blood (PBMCs), unsorted or a sorted subset (not recorded which), sampled before or after yellow fever vaccination (not recorded which). The receptors here all came from a woman between 18 and 30 years old who received the yellow fever vaccine.

V usage is TRBV18 and J usage is TRBJ2-1, with 8 bases identical to TRBD2. The CDR3 is 13 residues long. Unmatched junction bases numbered 0, after V lost 4 bases and J lost 4 bases. Per the germline V gene, CDR1 is KGHSH and CDR2 is LQKENI. CDR3 residues: CASSLAGYNEQFF. CDR3 DNA sequence: TGTGCCAGCTCACTAGCGGGGTACAATGAGCAGTTCTTC.

The chain combines TRBV10-3 with TRBJ1-6, with D uncertain. CDR1 is ENHRY, CDR2 SYGVKD, per germline. The V and J ends lost 0 bases and 10 bases respectively, with 4 bases between them. The CDR3 is made up of 12 amino acids. The CDR3 is CAISESESPLHF. The CDR3 nucleotides read TGTGCCATCAGTGAGTCGGAATCACCCCTCCACTTT.

In DNA form, the CDR3 reads TGTGCCAGCAGTCTTACAGGGAGCTCCTACAATGAGCAGTTCTTC. This translates into CASSLTGSSYNEQFF. The J gene is TRBJ2-1, the V gene TRBV12-3 or TRBV12-4; maybe TRBD1 (6 bases). V was cut by 5 bases and J by 0 bases, with 11 bases left in between. This CDR3 is built from 15 residues.

The chain couples TRBV10-3 to TRBJ1-1, with 8 positions matching TRBD1. With V trimmed by 3 bases and J by 4 bases, 7 bases remained unmatched. This CDR3 comprises 15 residues. Germline V gives CDR1 ENHRY, CDR2 SYGVKD. The CDR3 reads CAISDWGTGATEAFF. In DNA, the CDR3 is TGTGCCATCAGTGATTGGGGGACAGGCGCCACTGAAGCTTTCTTT.

The chain employs TRBV18 and TRBJ1-5; perhaps TRBD1 as D (6 bases). Germline V lookup: CDR1 KGHSH, CDR2 LQKENI. Trimming pared 4 bases from V and 4 bases from J, leaving 8 bases between. This CDR3 has 13 residues. The CDR3 DNA reads as TGTGCCAGCTCACTAGACAGGAATCAGCCCCAGCATTTT. As protein: CASSLDRNQPQHF.

The genes are TRBV15 and TRBJ2-1; 7 bases fit TRBD2. V gave up 4 bases and J gave up 0 bases; unmatched junction bases: 6. This CDR3 is 16 amino acids long. The germline V gene encodes CDR1 LNHNV and CDR2 YYDKDF (reference sequence). The CDR3 sequence: CATSKGGGSSYNEQFF. DNA of the CDR3: TGTGCCACCAGCAAAGGCGGGGGTAGCTCCTACAATGAGCAGTTCTTC. Full variable domain (missing parts from reference TRBV15 and TRBJ2-1): DAMVIQNPRYQVTQFGKPVTLSCSQTLNHNVMYWYQQKSSQAPKLLFHYYDKDFNNEADTPDNFQSRRPNTSFCFLDIRSPGLGDTAMYLCATSKGGGSSYNEQFFGPGTRLTVL.

The genes are TRBV19 and TRBJ2-1; no reliable D call. V dropped 5 bases and J dropped 4 bases, with 9 bases sitting between them. This CDR3 spans 13 amino acids. CDR1 is LNHDA, CDR2 SQIVND, per germline (reference sequence). The CDR3 sequence: CASSVDGYNEQFF. The CDR3 region has the DNA TGTGCCAGTAGTGTGGACGGTTACAATGAGCAGTTCTTC.

CDR3 sequence reads: CASSLDGGQQETQYF. As DNA, the CDR3 is TGTGCCAGCAGCTTAGATGGGGGACAGCAAGAGACCCAGTACTTC. The V and J genes are TRBV11-3 and TRBJ2-5; 7 nucleotides match TRBD1. V was pared by 0 bases and J by 2 bases, with 3 bases of the junction left unmatched. Germline-derived CDR1 and CDR2 are SGHNT and YENEEA. This CDR3 region has 15 residues.

The chain carries TRBV5-1 and TRBJ1-1; possibly TRBD1 for D (5 bases). The germline V gene encodes CDR1 SGHRS and CDR2 YFSETQ. CDR3 size: 13 residues. Trimming shortened V by 4 bases and J by 4 bases, and 11 bases separated the two germline ends. CDR3 DNA: TGCGCCAGCAGCCCCGGGACGGGCACTGAAGCTTTCTTT. It specifies CASSPGTGTEAFF. Supplemented by reference TRBV5-1 and TRBJ1-1, the full variable domain reads KAGVTQTPRYLIKTRGQQVTLSCSPISGHRSVSWYQQTPGQGLQFLFEYFSETQRNKGNFPGRFSGRQFSNSRSEMNVSTLELGDSALYLCASSPGTGTEAFFGQGTRLTVV.

The gene calls are TRBV12-3 or TRBV12-4 and TRBJ1-1; 7 bases fit TRBD1. The CDR3 consists of 14 residues. The V and J ends lost 7 bases and 3 bases, in that order; junction bases with no gene match: 8. CDR3 sequence (DNA): TGTGCCAGCACCTTGACAGGGAGTTACACTGAAGCTTTCTTT. It codes for CASTLTGSYTEAFF.

The chain links TRBV6-1 to TRBJ2-1, with 7 bases lining up with TRBD1. V was clipped by 4 bases and J by 5 bases; unmatched bases: 8. The V gene's germline CDR1 is MNHNS and CDR2 SASEGT. CDR3 length equals 15 residues. The CDR3 spells CASSANLGTDNEQFF. The CDR3 nucleotides are TGTGCCAGCAGTGCGAATCTCGGGACAGACAATGAGCAGTTCTTC.

The chain combines TRBV11-2 with TRBJ1-4, with a possible D match to TRBD1 (5 bases). Germline loops: CDR1 SGHAT, CDR2 FQNNGV. The CDR3 has 13 residues. Deletions cut 6 bases from V and 5 bases from J, with 10 bases between. The CDR3 region is CASSTGANEKLFF. The CDR3 nucleotides are TGTGCCAGCAGTACCGGGGCAAATGAAAAACTGTTTTTT.

The rearrangement uses TRBV10-3 and TRBJ2-2; TRBD1 might be the D (6 bases). The CDR3 loop spans 20 amino acids. Germline V lookup: CDR1 ENHRY, CDR2 SYGVKD. V lost 7 bases, J lost 0 bases, and 27 bases lay in between. CDR3 amino acids: CAITPYERTALPSNTGELFF. Here the CDR3 DNA reads TGTGCCATCACCCCATACGAAAGGACAGCCCTTCCCTCGAACACCGGGGAGCTGTTTTTT.

The chain carries TRBV28 and TRBJ2-1; TRBD1 is a possible D gene (6 bases). The CDR3 runs 14 residues. The germline V gene has CDR1 MDHEN and CDR2 SYDVKM. V dropped 1 base and J dropped 3 bases, with 7 bases sitting between them. CDR3 sequence (DNA): TGTGCCAGCAGTTTATCAGGGGTCTACAATGAGCAGTTCTTC. It codes for CASSLSGVYNEQFF.

This sequence joins TRBV19 and TRBJ2-7; the D call may be TRBD1 or TRBD2 (5 bases each). With 7 bases removed from V and 2 bases from J, the gap between germline ends came to 15 bases. Germline V gene sequence: CDR1 LNHDA, CDR2 SQIVND (reference sequence). CDR3 length: 14 residues. CDR3 in amino acids: CASTGTVGPYEQYF. The CDR3, as DNA: TGTGCCAGTACCGGGACGGTGGGCCCCTACGAGCAGTACTTC. Drawing the rest from reference TRBV19 and TRBJ2-7, the complete variable domain is DGGITQSPKYLFRKEGQNVTLSCEQNLNHDAMYWYRQDPGQGLRLIYYSQIVNDFQKGDIAEGYSVSREKKESFPLTVTSAQKNPTAFYLCASTGTVGPYEQYFGPGTRLTVT.

The chain employs TRBV16 and TRBJ2-7; D ambiguous. CDR1 is KGHSY and CDR2 is FQNENV in the germline V gene. The CDR3 has 13 residues. V lost 2 bases, J lost 3 bases, and 8 bases lay in between. CDR3 coding DNA: TGTGCCAGCAGCCAAGGCAGCCTCTACGAGCAGTACTTC. This codes for CASSQGSLYEQYF.